These 10 T cell receptor beta chains were sequenced from one sample in a study of blood T cell repertoires in COVID-19. Produced via immunoSEQ multiplex PCR; TCRdb's table is partial and in-frame only. The data show some 90,000 clones, 75% to 90% seen once. The sample comprised peripheral blood. All receptors derive from a woman between 70 and 85 years old with acute or convalescent COVID-19.

The chain couples TRBV9 to TRBJ2-2, with D maybe TRBD1 (7 bases). Germline V gene data show CDR1 as SGDLS and CDR2 as YYNGEE. The CDR3 spans 16 residues. The germline V and J ends were trimmed by 6 bases and 0 bases, with 15 bases remaining between them. The CDR3 loop is CASMEGRGPNTGELFF. CDR3 DNA: TGTGCCAGCATGGAGGGAAGGGGGCCGAACACCGGGGAGCTGTTTTTT.

This rearrangement joins TRBV7-7 to TRBJ2-5; possible D gene TRBD1, 5 bases. CDR1 is SSHAT and CDR2 is FNYEAQ in the germline V gene (reference sequence). CDR3 size: 13 residues. With 4 bases removed from V and 4 bases from J, the gap between germline ends came to 10 bases. CDR3 region: CASSSTVRETQYF. The DNA for the CDR3 is TGTGCCAGCAGCTCGACAGTCCGAGAGACCCAGTACTTC. Filled out from reference TRBV7-7 and TRBJ2-5, the complete variable domain reads GAGVSQSPRYKVTKRGQDVTLRCDPISSHATLYWYQQALGQGPEFLTYFNYEAQPDKSGLPSDRFSAERPEGSISTLTIQRTEQRDSAMYRCASSSTVRETQYFGPGTRLLVL.

This clone has a handful of counts. The J gene is TRBJ2-7, the V gene TRBV19; possible D gene TRBD2, 6 bases. The CDR3 is made up of 12 amino acids. Germline V CDR1 and CDR2: LNHDA, SQIVND (reference sequence). The V gene lost 3 bases and the J gene lost 4 bases, with 7 bases spanning the gap. Here the CDR3 DNA reads TGTGCCAGTAGTATCGGGGGTTACGAGCAGTACTTC. It encodes CASSIGGYEQYF.

This clone has only a few counts. V usage is TRBV4-1 and J usage is TRBJ1-3; D might be TRBD1 (5 bases). V was trimmed by 0 bases and J by 2 bases, leaving 11 bases between them. This CDR3 spans 16 amino acids. Germline V gene data show CDR1 as MGHRA and CDR2 as YSYEKL. CDR3 residues: CASSQDGAGAGNTIYF. The CDR3 region has the DNA TGCGCCAGCAGCCAAGATGGGGCGGGGGCTGGAAACACCATATATTTT.

The rearrangement joins TRBV5-4 to TRBJ2-7, with TRBD1 matching over 7 bases. The V gene's germline CDR1 is SGHNT and CDR2 YYREEE (reference sequence). After removal of 4 bases from V and 4 bases from J, the junction contained 8 bases not matched to a gene. This CDR3 has 14 residues. For the CDR3, the DNA is TGTGCCAGCAGCAAACAGGGGCAGGATTACGAGCAGTACTTC. It specifies CASSKQGQDYEQYF.

The chain employs TRBV5-1 and TRBJ2-6, with 9 positions matching TRBD2. V dropped 2 bases and J dropped 0; count of bases not matched to a gene: 9. The CDR3 sequence is 19 residues long. CDR1 and CDR2 (germline): SGHRS, YFSETQ. The CDR3 coding sequence is TGCGCCAGCAGCTTAGTGACCCTAGCGGGGATCTCTGGGGCCAACGTCCTGACTTTC. This gives the protein CASSLVTLAGISGANVLTF.

The chain joins TRBV19 to TRBJ1-3; a possible D gene is TRBD1 (6 bases). The CDR3 spans 13 residues. Germline V gene sequence: CDR1 LNHDA, CDR2 SQIVND (reference sequence). V lost 3 bases to trimming and J lost 15 bases, with 18 bases between them. For the CDR3, the DNA is TGTGCCAGTAGTATTCGGACAGCACCGACACGATATTTT. It translates to CASSIRTAPTRYF.

This clone was observed many times. The V call is TRBV30, the J call TRBJ1-1; 7 bases map to TRBD1. This CDR3 has 12 residues. J lost 5 bases, V lost 7 bases, and 7 bases had no gene match. In germline, CDR1 is GTSNPN, CDR2 SVGIG (reference sequence). The CDR3 loop reads CASQTGETEAFF. The CDR3 region has the DNA TGTGCCTCCCAAACAGGGGAAACTGAAGCTTTCTTT.

The gene calls are TRBV2 and TRBJ2-7; no definite D call. V lost 7 bases, J lost 7 bases, and 14 bases lay in between. Germline V gene lookup returns CDR1 SNHLY and CDR2 FYNNEI. The CDR3 is 12 amino acids. The CDR3 nucleotides read TGTGCCAGCACCCCCGAAGCCCGGGAGCAGTACTTC. This sequence encodes CASTPEAREQYF. Supplemented by reference TRBV2 and TRBJ2-7, the full variable domain reads EPEVTQTPSHQVTQMGQEVILRCVPISNHLYFYWYRQILGQKVEFLVSFYNNEISEKSEIFDDQFSVERPDGSNFTLKIRSTKLEDSAMYFCASTPEAREQYFGPGTRLTVT.

The chain is built from TRBV5-4 and TRBJ1-6; 8 nucleotides line up with TRBD1. The CDR3 runs to 15 residues. Per germline, CDR1 SGHNT and CDR2 YYREEE (reference sequence). Losses at the gene ends were 0 bases for V and 10 bases for J; bases not matched to a gene: 6. CDR3 sequence (DNA): TGTGCCAGCAGCTTGGATCAGGGGGCTAAGTCACCCCTCCACTTT. Protein product: CASSLDQGAKSPLHF.